This T cell receptor (beta chain) is drawn from a study of blood T cell repertoires in COVID-19. The overall study: Sources were T cells, B-cell-depleted T cells, or PBMCs; the material itself was cDNA or gDNA.

Trimming took off 0 bases at V and 0 bases at J, with 5 bases between the two ends. This CDR3 has 15 residues. The V gene's germline CDR1 is MNHEY and CDR2 SVGAGI. As originally analysed: Reference gene primer amplification gave nucleated cell count estimates. Data came from immunoSEQ multiplex PCR; TCRdb stores just in-frame clones and leaves some out. D and trimming were read from the DNA, whereas the V and J calls and clone size are those reported in that table. The sample has 90,000 to 100,000 clones, 70% to 85% seen once. Sequencing was carried out using peripheral blood. The chain is built from TRBV6-5 and TRBJ2-2; D not resolved. The receptor comes from a woman aged 55-69 years in a cohort sampled during active or convalescent COVID-19. For the CDR3, the DNA is TGTGCCAGCAGTTACTCGAGCACGAACACCGGGGAGCTGTTTTTT. Translated: CASSYSSTNTGELFF.